This TCR beta chain was captured in a study of shared clonotypes between healthy human individuals. Study-level points and caveats: On the whole, naive subsets had larger estimated richness than memory subsets had. Non-shared clonotypes had lower generation probabilities than clonotypes shared by all four sorted-subset donors.

Investigators spread the genomic DNA of each subset evenly over several immunoSEQ plates. Produced via immunoSEQ multiplex PCR; TCRdb's table is partial and in-frame only. The sample shows 2 million to 2.5 million clones, about nine tenths of them seen only once. The ends lost 6 bases at V and 5 bases at J; junction bases unmatched: 10. Germline V gene data show CDR1 as MNHNS and CDR2 as SASEGT. CDR3 size: 15 residues. In regard to this clone: Its antigen is unknown.

The sample taken for sequencing was naive CD4+ T cells from PBMCs. Specified subset: CD45RA+ positively selected. The chain combines TRBV6-1 with TRBJ2-5; 9 positions agree with TRBD2. The origin of this receptor is a man aged 18-30 years in good health. Some clones in this sample may be carry-over from other donors' samples. Written as DNA, the CDR3 is TGTGCCAGCAGCAAAGGGCTAGCGGGAACGGAGACCCAGTACTTC. It encodes CASSKGLAGTETQYF.